This T cell receptor (beta chain) was documented in a study of shared clonotypes between healthy human individuals (dated by TCRdb to 2018 to 2020). Study-wide context: Two women and three men aged 18 to 49 years were included in the cohort. Per donor, three plates each were used for CD4 naive and CD4 memory, two for CD8 naive, and one for CD8 memory. Per donor, leukapheresis produced somewhere between about 0.8 and 9 billion PBMCs. To increase sequencing depth and limit assay-specific biases, different laboratories used diverse techniques to prepare libraries and sequence TCR repertoires. To estimate repertoire size and how much clonotype sharing occurs between individuals, the study deeply sequenced the blood TCR repertoires of roughly 5 healthy adults. Overall study results and their limits: Because the study included a small number of donors, the genetic and exposure-history diversity represented was limited. Sampling was restricted to blood, and TCR repertoires in tissues likely differ from the TCR repertoires found in blood. Naive subsets generally had larger estimated clonotype richness than memory subsets. Clonotypes shared by all four sorted-subset donors showed higher generation probabilities than non-shared clonotypes. When several donors were compared, the shared fraction of clonotypes was about 5.4% for naive CD4, around 3.5% for naive CD8, 2% to 2.5% for memory CD4, and 0.4% for memory CD8. Pairwise subsampling led to the expectation that sequencing depth would affect the degree of clonotype sharing among donors. Incomplete sequencing was indicated by rarefaction of sorted-subset datasets, despite the large sequencing depth.

Using the deep immunoSEQ assay, multiplex PCR amplified TCR CDR3 regions from genomic DNA. Extracted genomic DNA from each cell subset was distributed evenly across all wells of several immunoSEQ 96-well plates, and each plate was treated as a replicate. For sorted subsets, approximately 0.2 ug of genomic DNA, equivalent to roughly 33,000 T cell genomes, went into each replicate PCR. Purified libraries were quantified with a Qubit 3.0 fluorometer, sized on a Bioanalyzer 2100, and re-quantified with the KAPA Library Quantification kit. Every immunoSEQ 96-well plate was sequenced on a separate single-read 150-cycle Illumina NextSeq 550 flow cell. In the authors' own workflow: Because the immunoSEQ output included only junctional sequences and no quality scores, the filtering could not be the same as the filtering used for full-length reads. Sequences were annotated with PyIR, a Python wrapper for IgBLAST v1.9, using IMGT germline references to assign V/J genes and CDR3. Reads were removed for weak V/J assignments (E-value above 1e-6), missing CDR3, stop codons, out-of-frame junctions, or ambiguous translated residues. V3J clonotypes were defined as sequences sharing an identical inferred V gene, J gene, and CDR3 amino acid sequence. Percentage overlap between repertoires was calculated by dividing the number of shared unique clonotypes by the size of the smaller repertoire. RTK rarefaction, the Chao1 estimator, and Recon v2.1 estimates of unobserved clonotypes were used to assess repertoire richness. For all TCRbeta clonotypes obtained by the gDNA method from a few donors, generation probabilities were computed with OLGA. Not all clones reach the TCRdb copy of this immuneACCESS table, which keeps in-frame sequences only. Checked studies attribute under half of the gap to unresolved V genes and leave the rest unexplained. V, J and clone size reflect that table, while D and trimming were determined from the DNA. Counted in this sample were approximately 2,000,000 clones; roughly 93% of them appeared once. More than 1.5% of the sample is taken by the ten largest.

In this sample, this clone turned up a few times. Its antigen is currently not known. Base-call qualities are not available, and no considerably larger clone is one nucleotide away. CD8 naive samples were CD45RO-negative cells positively selected for CCR7, giving a CD45RA+CCR7+ population that excluded TemRA cells. Healthy HIV-negative adults with no recently reported acute infections or vaccinations were included as donors. Every donor was a Caucasian adult residing in Nashville, Tennessee, USA. Blood was collected by leukapheresis, and PBMCs were isolated by Ficoll-Histopaque density gradient centrifugation and then cryopreserved in liquid nitrogen vapor phase. Analytical flow cytometry was used to check the purity and quantity of every magnetically sorted T cell population. Genomic DNA was isolated from every sorted fraction and measured by UV absorbance on a Nanodrop 2000c. This receptor was identified in a man between 18 and 35 years old in good health. Some clones in this sample may be carry-over from other donors' samples. The sample comprised naive CD8+ T cells from PBMCs. The sample's cell subset or site label, decoded: CD45RA+CCR7+.

The bases are TGTGCCAGCAGTTTCGGACAGGACACCGGGGAGCTGTTTTTT. Its translation is CASSFGQDTGELFF. The chain joins TRBV27 to TRBJ2-2; 7 middle bases align to TRBD1. In the germline V gene (reference sequence), CDR1 corresponds to MNHEY and CDR2 to SMNVEV. Its CDR3 holds 14 amino acids, cysteine through phenylalanine. Only CDR3 DNA remains: 42 bases, in frame from the first base. Trimmed from V: 3 bases; trimmed from J: 3 bases; junction bases lacking a gene match: 1.